This paragraph covers one T cell receptor (beta chain) sequence. The sample belongs to a study of blood T cell repertoires in COVID-19. CDR1 is MNHEY and CDR2 is SVGAGI in the germline V gene. The CDR3 covers 14 residues. With V trimmed by 5 bases and J by 8 bases, 5 bases remained unmatched. Participants were placed into cohorts based on the clinical history they reported. Method: immunoSEQ multiplex PCR; TCRdb's copy keeps in-frame clones and lacks some. The table has some 350,000 clones, approximately 88% seen once. This TCR was recovered from a man between 25 and 39 years old who had recovered from COVID-19. The chain recombines TRBV6-5 with TRBJ2-1, with 11 bases identical to TRBD2. The sequenced material came from PBMCs or T cells enriched from blood (not recorded which). CDR3 nucleotides: TGTGCCAGCAGTCTAGCGGGGGGTTGGGATGAGCAGTTCTTC. It codes for CASSLAGGWDEQFF.